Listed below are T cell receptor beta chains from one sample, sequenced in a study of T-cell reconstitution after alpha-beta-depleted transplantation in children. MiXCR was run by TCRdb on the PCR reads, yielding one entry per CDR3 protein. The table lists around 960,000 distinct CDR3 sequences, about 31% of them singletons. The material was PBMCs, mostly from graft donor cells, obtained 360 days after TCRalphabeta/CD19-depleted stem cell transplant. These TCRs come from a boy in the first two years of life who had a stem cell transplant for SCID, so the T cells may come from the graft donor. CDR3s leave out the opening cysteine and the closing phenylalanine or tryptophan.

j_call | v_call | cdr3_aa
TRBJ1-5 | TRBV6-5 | ASSYPGTGTWWVDQPQH
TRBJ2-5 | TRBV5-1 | ASSLGGTSPRGTQY
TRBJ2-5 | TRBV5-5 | ASSFRAGWETQY
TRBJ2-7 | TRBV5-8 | ASRPFGGDNSYEQY
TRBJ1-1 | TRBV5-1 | ASVHAVGIRTEAF
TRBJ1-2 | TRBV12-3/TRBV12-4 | ASSLSRGGPYGYT
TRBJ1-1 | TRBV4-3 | ASSQETANTEAF
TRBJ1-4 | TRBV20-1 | SARSRQGNEKLF
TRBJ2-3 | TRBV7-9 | ASSPRTGATDTQY
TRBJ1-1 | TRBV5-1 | ASSLLAVMNTEAF
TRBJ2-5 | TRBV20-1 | SARTPDRAHEAQY
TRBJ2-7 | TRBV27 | ASSYRTGGYEQY
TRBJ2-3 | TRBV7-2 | ASSLRRRGGTDTQY
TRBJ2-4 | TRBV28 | ASSLDQGAAKNIQY
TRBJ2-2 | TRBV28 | ASTFFRDTGELF
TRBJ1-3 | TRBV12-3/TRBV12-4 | ASSCGGGFSGNTIY
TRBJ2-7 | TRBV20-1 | SAYTGGGYEQY
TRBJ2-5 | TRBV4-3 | ASSQGLAMYQETQY
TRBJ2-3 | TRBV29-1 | SVTRGGGTDTQY
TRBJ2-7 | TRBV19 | ASSDRQSATYEQY
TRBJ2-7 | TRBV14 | ASSQSRGAYEQY
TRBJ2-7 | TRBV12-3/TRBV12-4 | ASSLSNEQY
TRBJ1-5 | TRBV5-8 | ASSDRVWYSNQPQH
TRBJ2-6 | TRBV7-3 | ASGTVSGANVLT
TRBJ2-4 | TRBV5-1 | ASSLEGQGGSKNIQY
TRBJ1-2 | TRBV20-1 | SATWGRANYGYT
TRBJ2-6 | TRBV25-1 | ASSTPGPLAAPGPVSGANVLT
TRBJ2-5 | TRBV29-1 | SVGAGPQY
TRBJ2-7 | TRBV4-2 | ASSQEERGSSYEQY
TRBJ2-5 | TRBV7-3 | ASSLRGWEETQY
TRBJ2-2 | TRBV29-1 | SVDSDRTGELF
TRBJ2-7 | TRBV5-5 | ASSLVSGSYEQY
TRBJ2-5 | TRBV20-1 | SARGGQGAQETQY
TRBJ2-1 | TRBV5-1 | ASRYRLAGGIDNEQF
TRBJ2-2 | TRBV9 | ASSVARKGDTGELF
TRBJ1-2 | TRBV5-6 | ASQPNLVLSIRYGYT
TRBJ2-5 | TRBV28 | ASSLQGSQETQY
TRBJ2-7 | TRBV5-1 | ASSSAGTPSEQY
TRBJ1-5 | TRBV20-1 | SAHGPYSNQPQH
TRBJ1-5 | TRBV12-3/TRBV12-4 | ASGQGGGNQPQH
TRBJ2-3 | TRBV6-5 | ASSYNGGADTQY
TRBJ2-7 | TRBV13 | ASSLPGLSYEQY
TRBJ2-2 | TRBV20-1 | SARGRSTGELF
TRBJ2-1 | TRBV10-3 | AIKGTGNNEQF
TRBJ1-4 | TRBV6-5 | ASSYSIRRGKEKLF
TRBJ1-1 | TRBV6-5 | ASSYRSGAGRTEAF